Listed here is a single TCR beta chain. The antigen remains unidentified. This specimen comes from a study of post-analysis software for immune sequencing data. Study in general: Several disease courses (relapsing-remitting, secondary progressive and progressive-relapsing) of multiple sclerosis were included. Whole-study results and caveats: About 5 TRBV segments (TRBV5-6, TRBV5-1 and TRBV20-1 among them) occurred more frequently in patients than in controls. Multiple sclerosis patients had significantly lower normalized Chao1 diversity than controls.

The junction had 8 bases not matched to a gene; V was cut back by 1 base and J by 5 bases. From germline, CDR1 is SGHTA and CDR2 FQGNSA. This CDR3 contains 16 residues. Each TCR beta cDNA library carried unique molecular identifiers. Around 500,000 cDNA molecules were obtained from approximately 0.91 to 9.4 million T cells. In TCRdb, the PCR reads were re-called with MiXCR into one record per CDR3 protein. This sample has roughly 650,000 distinct CDR3 sequences, with 55% to 60% found just once. Input material: blood. V usage is TRBV7-2 and J usage is TRBJ2-3; TRBD2 matches at 8 bases. This receptor was taken from a girl under 10 years old with multiple sclerosis. DNA for the CDR3: TGTGCCAGCAGCTTAGAGCGGGGGAGGTGGGGAGATACGCAGTATTTT. The encoded protein is CASSLERGRWGDTQYF.